Shown below are 30 T cell receptor beta chains from a single sample sequenced in a study of shared clonotypes between healthy human individuals. The protocol was immunoSEQ multiplex PCR, while the TCRdb copy is restricted to in-frame clones and leaves out a portion. The sample has hundreds of thousands of clones, around three quarters seen once. The sequencing input was memory CD4+ T cells sorted from blood. Documented subset: CD45RA-negative fraction. These receptor sequences come from a woman in her 30s in good health.

The rearrangement joins TRBV1 to TRBJ1-5. TRBV1 is marked as a pseudogene. The CDR3 has 14 amino acids. CDR3 DNA: TGCACCAGCAGCCAAGGTGAAGGAAATCAGCCCCAGCATTTT. Protein sequence: CTSSQGEGNQPQHF.

In its sample, this clone was seen many times. V is TRBV2 and J is TRBJ2-7; 9 bases map to TRBD2. Germline lookup yields CDR1 SNHLY and CDR2 FYNNEI. The CDR3 consists of 14 residues. V was clipped by 7 bases and J by 6 bases; unmatched bases: 10. CDR3 sequence: CASMRGTSLSEQYF. DNA of the CDR3: TGTGCCAGCATGCGGGGGACTAGCTTATCCGAGCAGTACTTC.

J is TRBJ2-6 and V is TRBV7-8, with a weak D call TRBD1 (5 bases). CDR3 length equals 16 residues. Germline CDR1 is SGHVS and CDR2 is FQNEAQ. Deletions cut 1 base from V and 3 bases from J, with 10 bases between. The CDR3 region is CASSLGRVYGANVLTF. The DNA of the CDR3 is TGTGCCAGCAGCTTAGGCAGGGTGTATGGGGCCAACGTCCTGACTTTC.

V is TRBV9 and J is TRBJ2-1; D call uncertain. The CDR3 has 12 amino acids. The V end was cut by 2 bases, the J end by 10 bases, with 10 bases between. The germline CDR1 and CDR2 sequences are SGDLS and YYNGEE. CDR3 sequence reads: CASSVEPWEQFF. CDR3 nucleotide sequence: TGTGCCAGCAGCGTGGAGCCGTGGGAGCAGTTCTTC.

In the case of this clone: This may stem from a read error, because a much larger clone lies one nucleotide away. The CDR3 reads CASSRDNYGYTF. The CDR3 DNA sequence: TGTGCCAGCAGCCGGGACAACTATGGCTACACCTTC. The chain couples TRBV6-6 to TRBJ1-2; a possible D gene is TRBD1 (5 bases). Between the trimmed V and J ends, which lost 6 bases and 2 bases, there was a span of 7 bases. The germline V gene has CDR1 MNHNY and CDR2 SVGAGI (reference sequence). CDR3 size: 12 residues.

This clone was observed a few times. The V gene is TRBV5-1, the J gene TRBJ1-3; TRBD1 might be the D (6 bases). Germline CDR1 SGHRS, CDR2 YFSETQ. CDR3 length: 15 amino acids. V was shortened by 2 bases and J by 4 bases, with 13 bases between the two germline ends. CDR3 in DNA: TGCGCCAGCAGCTTTTCAGGGGCGCTGGGAAACACCATATATTTT. This codes for CASSFSGALGNTIYF.

This clone appeared a few times. The CDR3: CASSEAHDWGYQPQHF. As DNA, the CDR3 is TGTGCCAGCAGTGAAGCGCATGATTGGGGTTATCAGCCCCAGCATTTT. The V and J genes are TRBV2 and TRBJ1-5; D remains ambiguous. Germline loops: CDR1 SNHLY, CDR2 FYNNEI. With 0 bases removed from V and 5 bases from J, the gap between germline ends came to 14 bases. The CDR3 has 16 residues.

V is TRBV10-3 and J is TRBJ2-1; D not resolved. The V gene's germline CDR1 is ENHRY and CDR2 SYGVKD. V lost 6 bases and J 6 bases, leaving 6 bases between the germline ends. The CDR3 is 11 amino acids. The CDR3 reads CAISSSNEQFF. CDR3 in DNA: TGTGCCATCAGCTCCAGCAATGAGCAGTTCTTC.

The chain has TRBV21-1 and TRBJ2-5; TRBD2, as called in the table, went unchecked against the DNA. TRBV21-1 is shown as a pseudogene. This CDR3 contains 19 residues. CDR3 region: CASSKKEGAGLAGAETQYF. In DNA, the CDR3 is TGTGCCAGCAGCAAAAAGGAGGGCGCGGGACTAGCGGGAGCAGAGACCCAGTACTTC.

V and J are TRBV6-6 and TRBJ2-1; D might be TRBD1 (6 bases). The CDR3 totals 14 residues. The germline V gene encodes CDR1 MNHNY and CDR2 SVGAGI (reference sequence). The ends were cut back, 5 bases at V and 3 bases at J, with 11 bases in the middle. The CDR3 DNA follows: TGTGCCAGCAGTAAACAGGGTTTCTACAATGAGCAGTTCTTC. This sequence encodes CASSKQGFYNEQFF.

This clone appeared a few times. J is TRBJ2-5 and V is TRBV5-4, with TRBD1 identical over 8 bases. Germline V CDR1 and CDR2: SGHNT, YYREEE (reference sequence). This CDR3 has 15 amino acids. V shed 1 base, J shed 2 bases, and the junction held 4 bases outside the gene matches. This CDR3 is CASSLTGGTQETQYF. CDR3 DNA: TGTGCCAGCAGCTTGACAGGGGGTACTCAAGAGACCCAGTACTTC.

The sample holds a few counts of this clone. In the same sample, other DNA sequences code for this CDR3. The chain links TRBV20-1 to TRBJ2-1, with D unclear. With 7 bases removed from V and 1 base from J, the gap between germline ends came to 5 bases. Germline CDR1 is DFQATT and CDR2 is SNEGSKA (reference sequence). The CDR3 runs 11 residues. CDR3 DNA sequence: TGCAGTGTAGCTTCCTACAATGAGCAGTTCTTC. Protein sequence: CSVASYNEQFF.

On this clone itself: Possible read error: a much larger clone is one base away. V is TRBV6-5 and J is TRBJ2-7, with 9 bases matching TRBD1. Per germline, CDR1 MNHEY and CDR2 SVGAGI. V was clipped by 6 bases and J by 4 bases; unmatched bases: 10. The CDR3 spans 15 residues. This CDR3 reads CASSQTGTGTYEQYF. DNA of the CDR3: TGTGCCAGCAGCCAAACCGGGACAGGGACGTACGAGCAGTACTTC.

The chain uses TRBV5-8 and TRBJ1-1; TRBD1 aligns across 10 bases. CDR1 is SGHTS and CDR2 is YDEGEE in the germline V gene. The length of the CDR3 is 18 residues. Unmatched junction bases numbered 12, after V lost 4 bases and J lost 0 bases. CDR3 nucleotide sequence: TGTGCCAGCAGCAGAAGGACAGGGGGTATGTGGATGAACACTGAAGCTTTCTTT. The encoded protein is CASSRRTGGMWMNTEAFF.

With respect to this clone: Other nucleotide sequences in the sample specify the same CDR3. The V gene is TRBV19, the J gene TRBJ1-5; D uncertain. This CDR3 spans 13 amino acids. Germline CDR1 reads LNHDA; CDR2 reads SQIVND (reference sequence). The V end was cut by 2 bases, the J end by 4 bases, with 6 bases between. For the CDR3, the DNA is TGTGCCAGTAGTATATCGGGAAATCAGCCCCAGCATTTT. Amino acid sequence: CASSISGNQPQHF.

This clone appeared a single time. J is TRBJ2-1 and V is TRBV7-8; a possible D gene is TRBD2 (6 bases). The germline V gene has CDR1 SGHVS and CDR2 FQNEAQ. Trimming cost V 1 base and J 4 bases, with 17 bases left between them. This CDR3 has 17 amino acids. The CDR3 nucleotides are TGTGCCAGCAGCTTAGTGGTCGGGAGAGGACTATACAATGAGCAGTTCTTC. Protein sequence: CASSLVVGRGLYNEQFF. Full variable domain (outside the CDR3, taken from reference TRBV7-8 and TRBJ2-1): GAGVSQSPRYKVAKRGQDVALRCDPISGHVSLFWYQQALGQGPEFLTYFQNEAQLDKSGLPSDRFFAERPEGSVSTLKIQRTQQEDSAVYLCASSLVVGRGLYNEQFFGPGTRLTVL.

The CDR3 bases are TGTGCCAGCAGTTACATAGGACATTCCTACGAGCAGTACTTC. As protein: CASSYIGHSYEQYF. The rearrangement links TRBV6-5 to TRBJ2-7, with a possible D match to TRBD1 (5 bases). Germline values: CDR1 MNHEY, CDR2 SVGAGI. The germline V and J ends were trimmed by 2 bases and 1 base, with 9 bases remaining between them. CDR3 length equals 14 residues.

The J gene is TRBJ2-1, the V gene TRBV10-2; D gene uncertain. The germline V and J ends were trimmed by 0 bases and 2 bases, with 11 bases remaining between them. The germline V gene has CDR1 WSHSY and CDR2 SAAADI. CDR3 length: 16 amino acids. Here the CDR3 reads CASSESRSGTYNEQFF. In DNA, the CDR3 is TGCGCCAGCAGTGAGTCGCGCTCTGGGACCTACAATGAGCAGTTCTTC.

The chain recombines TRBV2 with TRBJ1-4, with D perhaps TRBD1 (5 bases). Looked up from germline, CDR1 is SNHLY and CDR2 is FYNNEI. The CDR3 extends over 13 amino acids. V was shortened by 4 bases and J by 7 bases, with 10 bases between the two germline ends. CDR3 nucleotides: TGTGCCAGCAGTGTGCAGGGCATTGAAAAACTGTTTTTT. Protein product: CASSVQGIEKLFF. Full variable domain (missing parts from reference TRBV2 and TRBJ1-4): EPEVTQTPSHQVTQMGQEVILRCVPISNHLYFYWYRQILGQKVEFLVSFYNNEISEKSEIFDDQFSVERPDGSNFTLKIRSTKLEDSAMYFCASSVQGIEKLFFGSGTQLSVL.

The gene calls are TRBV6-1 and TRBJ1-4; D perhaps matches TRBD1 (6 bases). V lost 4 bases, J lost 2 bases, and 17 bases lay in between. Germline CDR1 and CDR2: MNHNS and SASEGT. CDR3 length equals 17 residues. Written as DNA, the CDR3 is TGTGCCAGCAGTGCCGACAGGTACGACGCCACTAATGAAAAACTGTTTTTT. It codes for CASSADRYDATNEKLFF.

The chain carries TRBV7-6 and TRBJ1-1; tentative D call: TRBD1 (6 bases). The V gene's germline CDR1 is SGHVS and CDR2 FNYEAQ. This CDR3 is built from 14 residues. Trimming shortened V by 5 bases and J by 1 base, and 11 bases separated the two germline ends. CDR3 bases: TGTGCCAGCAGCACCGGGACAAGGAACACTGAAGCTTTCTTT. Translated, it gives CASSTGTRNTEAFF.

The chain carries TRBV6-5 and TRBJ2-2, with D tentatively TRBD2 (5 bases). The CDR3 has 15 residues. Trimming removed 2 bases at V and 0 bases at J, with 7 bases between. Germline V CDR1 and CDR2: MNHEY, SVGAGI. The CDR3 nucleotides read TGTGCCAGCAGTTACGAGGGAACGAACACCGGGGAGCTGTTTTTT. Protein sequence: CASSYEGTNTGELFF.

The V call is TRBV7-7, the J call TRBJ2-1; 10 nucleotides match TRBD2. The CDR3 is 14 residues long. Germline CDR1 is SSHAT and CDR2 is FNYEAQ (reference sequence). V lost 2 bases and J lost 7; bases outside the gene matches: 2. The CDR3 DNA reads as TGTGCCAGCAGCTTACTAGCGGGAGATAATGAGCAGTTCTTC. This sequence encodes CASSLLAGDNEQFF.

V is TRBV5-1 and J is TRBJ2-7, with 8 bases aligning to TRBD2. V dropped 6 bases and J dropped 7; count of bases not matched to a gene: 12. The CDR3 length is 14 residues. Looked up from germline, CDR1 is SGHRS and CDR2 is YFSETQ. The CDR3 loop reads CASMERELGAEQYF. CDR3 DNA sequence: TGCGCCAGCATGGAGCGGGAGTTGGGGGCAGAGCAGTACTTC. Filled out from reference TRBV5-1 and TRBJ2-7, the complete variable domain reads KAGVTQTPRYLIKTRGQQVTLSCSPISGHRSVSWYQQTPGQGLQFLFEYFSETQRNKGNFPGRFSGRQFSNSRSEMNVSTLELGDSALYLCASMERELGAEQYFGPGTRLTVT.

The count of this clone is one. The chain links TRBV7-9 to TRBJ1-1; 8 positions agree with TRBD1. The V gene's germline CDR1 is SEHNR and CDR2 FQNEAQ (reference sequence). V shed 8 bases and J 4 bases; nucleotides not matched to a gene: 15. The CDR3 totals 16 residues. CDR3 residues: CASGTTDRGWGTEAFF. CDR3 DNA: TGTGCCAGCGGGACCACAGACAGGGGATGGGGCACTGAAGCTTTCTTT. Drawing the rest from reference TRBV7-9 and TRBJ1-1, the complete variable domain is DTGVSQNPRHKITKRGQNVTFRCDPISEHNRLYWYRQTLGQGPEFLTYFQNEAQLEKSRLLSDRFSAERPKGSFSTLEIQRTEQGDSAMYLCASGTTDRGWGTEAFFGQGTRLTVV.

V gene TRBV19 combines with J gene TRBJ2-1; possible D gene TRBD2, 5 bases. V lost 1 base and J 1 base, leaving 14 bases between the germline ends. CDR3 length: 17 residues. CDR1 is LNHDA and CDR2 is SQIVND in the germline V gene (reference sequence). CDR3 sequence (DNA): TGTGCCAGTAGTATAGGTGTAGCGTATCCGTCCTACAATGAGCAGTTCTTC. Encoded protein: CASSIGVAYPSYNEQFF.

The V and J genes are TRBV14 and TRBJ1-3; D is unclear. Looked up from germline, CDR1 is SGHDN and CDR2 is FVKESK. Between the trimmed V and J ends, which lost 5 bases and 0 bases, there was a span of 8 bases. The CDR3 loop spans 14 amino acids. The CDR3 spells CASSSVSSGNTIYF. CDR3 DNA sequence: TGTGCCAGCAGCTCGGTCAGCTCTGGAAACACCATATATTTT.

The V call is TRBV5-1, the J call TRBJ2-5; perhaps TRBD1 as D (6 bases). The DNA end is a closer match to TRBJ2-7, so the J assignment may be wrong. From germline, CDR1 is SGHRS and CDR2 YFSETQ. The CDR3 consists of 17 residues. The CDR3 loop is CASSFGGWGTNSYEQYF. The CDR3, as DNA: TGCGCCAGCAGCTTTGGTGGATGGGGGACAAACTCCTACGAGCAGTACTTC.

The chain recombines TRBV19 with TRBJ1-5; D gene ambiguous. Trimming removed 6 bases at V and 6 bases at J, with 18 bases between. This CDR3 spans 15 amino acids. The germline CDR1 and CDR2 sequences are LNHDA and SQIVND (reference sequence). The CDR3 reads CASSFRDTETQPQHF. CDR3 coding DNA: TGTGCCAGTAGCTTCCGAGACACGGAGACTCAGCCCCAGCATTTT.

The gene calls are TRBV28 and TRBJ1-1; D is uncertain. The V and J ends lost 5 bases and 2 bases respectively, with 12 bases between them. The CDR3 has 14 amino acids. Looked up from germline, CDR1 is MDHEN and CDR2 is SYDVKM. CDR3: CASSGYLQNTEAFF. CDR3 nucleotide sequence: TGTGCCAGCAGTGGGTACTTACAAAACACTGAAGCTTTCTTT.